The 26 T cell receptor beta chains in this list originate from one sample, sequenced in a study of blood T cell repertoires in COVID-19. The table came from immunoSEQ multiplex PCR; TCRdb's copy has only in-frame clones and leaves some out. The sample consists of under 95,000 clones, around 87% of them appearing once. The source material was peripheral blood. The receptors were sampled from a middle-aged man with acute or convalescent COVID-19.

This chain uses TRBV5-1 with TRBJ2-3, with TRBD2 matching 7 bases. Per germline, CDR1 SGHRS and CDR2 YFSETQ. The CDR3 loop spans 14 amino acids. J lost 2 bases, V lost 3 bases, and 3 bases had no gene match. Here the CDR3 reads CASSWAGVTDTQYF. CDR3 DNA sequence: TGCGCCAGCAGCTGGGCGGGAGTCACAGATACGCAGTATTTT. Based on the CDR3 plus reference TRBV5-1 and TRBJ2-3, the full variable domain is KAGVTQTPRYLIKTRGQQVTLSCSPISGHRSVSWYQQTPGQGLQFLFEYFSETQRNKGNFPGRFSGRQFSNSRSEMNVSTLELGDSALYLCASSWAGVTDTQYFGPGTRLTVL.

The J gene is TRBJ2-1, the V gene TRBV29-1; 8 bases match TRBD2. Germline assignment: CDR1 SQVTM and CDR2 ANQGSEA. The V segment lost 7 bases and the J segment 4 bases; nucleotides outside the gene matches: 9. The CDR3 is 14 residues long. CDR3 sequence reads: CSAASGSWYNEQFF. In DNA, the CDR3 is TGCAGCGCCGCCAGCGGGAGTTGGTACAATGAGCAGTTCTTC.

This clone was picked up one time. This chain links TRBV19 with TRBJ1-2; 8 bases match TRBD1. Germline-derived CDR1 and CDR2 are LNHDA and SQIVND (reference sequence). V lost 4 bases, J lost 1 base, and 8 bases stayed unmatched. The CDR3 extends over 16 amino acids. The CDR3 DNA sequence: TGTGCCAGTAGTAGTCGGGGACAGGTCGGTAACTATGGCTACACCTTC. The encoded protein is CASSSRGQVGNYGYTF. The full variable domain, completed using reference TRBV19 and TRBJ1-2, is DGGITQSPKYLFRKEGQNVTLSCEQNLNHDAMYWYRQDPGQGLRLIYYSQIVNDFQKGDIAEGYSVSREKKESFPLTVTSAQKNPTAFYLCASSSRGQVGNYGYTFGSGTRLTVV.

The V gene is TRBV19, the J gene TRBJ2-7; possibly TRBD1 for D (7 bases). This CDR3 region has 15 residues. Trimming cost V 1 base and J 6 bases, with 16 bases left between them. Germline V gene lookup returns CDR1 LNHDA and CDR2 SQIVND (reference sequence). CDR3 sequence: CASSIGLGGGGEQYF. DNA of the CDR3: TGTGCCAGTAGTATAGGACTAGGAGGGGGCGGCGAGCAGTACTTC.

This chain uses TRBV7-8 with TRBJ2-2; 7 positions agree with TRBD2. The CDR3 runs to 16 residues. In germline, CDR1 is SGHVS, CDR2 FQNEAQ. V shed 3 bases, J shed 1 base, and the junction held 5 bases outside the gene matches. This CDR3 is CASSFNSGQNTGELFF. The CDR3 DNA reads as TGTGCCAGCAGCTTTAATAGCGGGCAGAACACCGGGGAGCTGTTTTTT.

The V call is TRBV2, the J call TRBJ1-1; TRBD1 might be the D (5 bases). V lost 10 bases and J 1 base, leaving 13 bases between the germline ends. The CDR3 runs 13 residues. Germline V gene data show CDR1 as SNHLY and CDR2 as FYNNEI. The CDR3 DNA reads TGTGCCAACAGGAGACAAACGAACACTGAAGCTTTCTTT. Translation gives CANRRQTNTEAFF.

V usage is TRBV2 and J usage is TRBJ1-4; 10 bases map to TRBD1. The trim removed 6 bases at V and 8 bases at J, leaving 6 bases unmatched. In germline, CDR1 is SNHLY, CDR2 FYNNEI. The CDR3 has 14 amino acids. Written as DNA, the CDR3 is TGTGCCAGCAGCCCGACAGGGGGCCGGGAAAAACTGTTTTTT. Translation: CASSPTGGREKLFF.

This rearrangement joins TRBV5-5 to TRBJ1-1, with D perhaps matching TRBD1 (6 bases). Trimming cost V 4 bases and J 5 bases, with 12 bases left between them. The CDR3 has 13 residues. Germline loops: CDR1 SGHKS, CDR2 YYEKEE (reference sequence). The CDR3 loop is CASSTGTGTEAFF. CDR3 DNA: TGTGCCAGCAGCACCGGTACAGGGACTGAAGCTTTCTTT.

The chain has TRBV2 and TRBJ2-2; 8 positions match TRBD2. The CDR3 is 15 amino acids. The germline V gene has CDR1 SNHLY and CDR2 FYNNEI. V dropped 4 bases and J dropped 1; count of bases not matched to a gene: 2. The CDR3 loop reads CASSGTSLNTGELFF. The DNA for the CDR3 is TGTGCCAGCAGTGGGACTAGCCTGAACACCGGGGAGCTGTTTTTT.

The genes are TRBV6-1 and TRBJ2-4; D may be TRBD1 (6 bases). The CDR3 contains 13 residues. The germline V gene encodes CDR1 MNHNS and CDR2 SASEGT. Deletions cut 11 bases from V and 7 bases from J, with 18 bases between. The CDR3: CAVTGLIGNIQYF. In DNA, the CDR3 is TGTGCCGTAACAGGGTTAATTGGGAACATTCAGTACTTC.

The V and J genes are TRBV6-2 or TRBV6-3 and TRBJ1-2; TRBD1 matches 9 bases. Losses at the gene ends were 0 bases for V and 2 bases for J; bases not matched to a gene: 4. CDR3 length: 16 amino acids. Germline CDR1 and CDR2: MNHEY and SVGEGT. The CDR3 DNA follows: TGTGCCAGCAGTTACTCGAGTGGGACAGGGAACTATGGCTACACCTTC. Encoded protein: CASSYSSGTGNYGYTF.

This clone was seen more than once but under ten times. The genes are TRBV30 and TRBJ2-1, with D tentatively TRBD2 (6 bases). The V and J ends lost 4 bases and 7 bases respectively, with 14 bases between them. The V gene's germline CDR1 is GTSNPN and CDR2 SVGIG (reference sequence). CDR3 length: 13 amino acids. The DNA for the CDR3 is TGTGCCTGGACTGTGGGGGGTTTGAATGAGCAGTTCTTC. It codes for CAWTVGGLNEQFF.

This clone occurred a few times. The V and J genes are TRBV5-5 and TRBJ1-2; perhaps TRBD1 as D (5 bases). Trimming took off 2 bases at V and 4 bases at J, with 12 bases between the two ends. CDR1 and CDR2 from the germline V gene are SGHKS and YYEKEE (reference sequence). The CDR3 has 14 residues. The CDR3 region has the DNA TGTGCCAGCAGCTTCGGGGGTCGGAGCTATGGCTACACCTTC. Translation: CASSFGGRSYGYTF.

V usage is TRBV19 and J usage is TRBJ1-2; D uncertain. Deletions cut 4 bases from V and 7 bases from J, with 7 bases between. Germline V CDR1 and CDR2: LNHDA, SQIVND (reference sequence). The CDR3 extends over 11 amino acids. The chain's CDR3 is CASSSSRGYTF. The CDR3 DNA is TGTGCCAGTAGTAGCAGTCGTGGCTACACCTTC. The complete variable domain, with remaining parts taken from reference TRBV19 and TRBJ1-2, reads DGGITQSPKYLFRKEGQNVTLSCEQNLNHDAMYWYRQDPGQGLRLIYYSQIVNDFQKGDIAEGYSVSREKKESFPLTVTSAQKNPTAFYLCASSSSRGYTFGSGTRLTVV.

The V and J genes are TRBV9 and TRBJ1-1; the D gene is possibly TRBD1 (6 bases). Trimming pared 5 bases from V and 0 bases from J, leaving 14 bases between. The CDR3 loop spans 15 amino acids. Germline loops: CDR1 SGDLS, CDR2 YYNGEE. The CDR3: CASSDRTEVNTEAFF. CDR3 bases: TGTGCCAGCAGTGACAGGACTGAAGTGAACACTGAAGCTTTCTTT.

The rearrangement joins TRBV6-5 to TRBJ1-3; D unresolved. In germline, CDR1 is MNHEY, CDR2 SVGAGI. V dropped 5 bases and J dropped 5 bases, with 16 bases sitting between them. The CDR3 sequence is 15 residues long. The CDR3 sequence: CASSPGFLARNTIYF. In DNA, the CDR3 is TGTGCCAGCAGTCCCGGTTTCCTAGCGAGAAACACCATATATTTT.

CDR3 nucleotide sequence: TGTGCCAGCAGTTGGGACAGGGGCGCGGGGGAGCTGTTTTTT. Translating gives CASSWDRGAGELFF. V gene TRBV6-5 combines with J gene TRBJ2-2; 10 bases map to TRBD1. Germline CDR1 and CDR2: MNHEY and SVGAGI. The CDR3 has 14 residues. The junction had 4 bases not matched to a gene; V was cut back by 4 bases and J by 8 bases.

The CDR3 protein is CASSEAYNSYGYTF. The CDR3 DNA is TGTGCCAGCAGTGAAGCGTACAACAGTTATGGCTACACCTTC. The chain couples TRBV6-1 to TRBJ1-2; D call uncertain. Germline V gene sequence: CDR1 MNHNS, CDR2 SASEGT. The CDR3 covers 14 residues. Trimming shortened V by 0 bases and J by 5 bases, and 10 bases separated the two germline ends.

This clone came up once. The chain links TRBV9 to TRBJ2-2; 8 bases align to TRBD2. Germline loops: CDR1 SGDLS, CDR2 YYNGEE. V was clipped by 0 bases and J by 6 bases; unmatched bases: 10. This CDR3 comprises 17 residues. The CDR3 DNA follows: TGTGCCAGCAGCGTAGTTTCGGGGGGGGAAACCGCCGGGGAGCTGTTTTTT. Translated, it gives CASSVVSGGETAGELFF.

On this clone: At one end, the junction sequence differs from germline, possibly due to a read error. The chain carries TRBV6-5 and TRBJ1-1; weak D call: TRBD1 (5 bases). The CDR3 is made up of 13 amino acids. Germline CDR1 and CDR2: MNHEY and SVGAGI. DNA for the CDR3: TGTGCCAGCAATTACAGGTCGGGAACTGAAGCTTTCTTT. Translation: CASNYRSGTEAFF.

In regard to this clone: Other DNA sequences from this sample encode an identical CDR3 as well. This chain uses TRBV6-5 with TRBJ1-1; a possible D gene is TRBD1 (6 bases). This CDR3 is built from 13 residues. Germline loops: CDR1 MNHEY, CDR2 SVGAGI. V lost 7 bases and J 0 bases, leaving 9 bases between the germline ends. The CDR3 region has the DNA TGTGCCAGCACTAGGGACATGAACACTGAAGCTTTCTTT. This sequence encodes CASTRDMNTEAFF.

The chain recombines TRBV10-3 with TRBJ1-4; 10 bases align to TRBD1. With 6 bases clipped from V and 8 bases from J, the junction kept 6 bases outside the gene matches. This CDR3 comprises 14 residues. Germline CDR1 and CDR2: ENHRY and SYGVKD. The CDR3 is CAIRDGQGGEKLFF. The DNA of the CDR3 is TGTGCCATCAGAGACGGACAGGGGGGCGAAAAACTGTTTTTT.

The chain carries TRBV6-1 and TRBJ2-7; no clear D gene. The CDR3 runs to 13 residues. Germline CDR1 and CDR2: MNHNS and SASEGT. V lost 1 base, J lost 3 bases, and 7 bases lay in between. This chain's CDR3 is CASSEGGIYEQYF. In DNA, the CDR3 is TGTGCCAGCAGTGAAGGAGGAATCTACGAGCAGTACTTC.

This sequence joins TRBV30 and TRBJ1-2; 9 bases fit TRBD1. The CDR3 runs 13 residues. With 2 bases clipped from V and 5 bases from J, the junction kept 3 bases outside the gene matches. Germline-derived CDR1 and CDR2 are GTSNPN and SVGIG (reference sequence). CDR3 in DNA: TGTGCCTGGAGTACCGGGACAGGGTATGGCTACACCTTC. This codes for CAWSTGTGYGYTF.

The chain carries TRBV5-6 and TRBJ1-4; D unresolved. The CDR3 totals 14 residues. Germline CDR1 is SGHDT and CDR2 is YYEEEE. V was pared by 2 bases and J by 7 bases, with 12 bases between. This CDR3 is CASSLRTGGEKLFF. CDR3 DNA: TGTGCCAGCAGCTTAAGGACTGGCGGTGAAAAACTGTTTTTT.

The CDR3 sequence is CASTQSGGQGKNTGELFF. The DNA of the CDR3 is TGCGCCAGCACCCAATCTGGGGGACAGGGTAAAAACACCGGGGAGCTGTTTTTT. The rearrangement uses TRBV23-1 and TRBJ2-2, with 9 bases that match TRBD1. TRBV23-1 is an ORF; its function is uncertain. The CDR3 spans 18 residues. With V trimmed by 7 bases and J by 2 bases, 14 bases remained unmatched.